The TCR beta chain described here comes from a study of T cells in Graves' hyperthyroidism and ophthalmopathy. Across the whole study: Any treatment followed the collection of peripheral blood at initial diagnosis.

Authors of the study amplified TCR beta CDR3 regions from RNA transcripts. HTBI primers drove first-round RT-PCR of the TCR CDR3. TCRdb recomputed calls from the multiplex PCR reads with MiXCR, one row per CDR3 protein. This sample has a few hundred thousand distinct CDR3 sequences; approximately 15% occur once, and the top ten carry approximately 14%. This clonotype was recorded at least ten times. This TCR was recovered from a woman in her thirties or forties with Graves' hyperthyroidism. Sequenced input: blood.

The CDR3 reads CASSVGSSGRSNTGELFF. The DNA for the CDR3 is TGTGCCAGCAGTGTCGGTTCTAGCGGGAGGAGTAACACCGGGGAGCTGTTTTTT. The chain links TRBV2 to TRBJ2-2; 11 positions match TRBD2. Unmatched junction bases numbered 9, after V lost 4 bases and J lost 2 bases. The CDR3 is made up of 18 amino acids. The germline gives CDR1 SNHLY, CDR2 FYNNEI.